These T cell receptor beta chains were read from a single sample in a study of cytomegalovirus exposure and HLA in healthy donors. Assay used: immunoSEQ multiplex PCR; TCRdb lists only in-frame clones, some missing. Of about 150,000 clones in the sample, roughly 80% are singletons; the top ten hold approximately 4%. Sequencing was carried out using PBMCs. The origin of the receptors is a woman aged 35 to 49 in good health and CMV-seronegative. Each CDR3 is given with its conserved first and last residue. D genes are given only for firm matches. Clone size is shown for a subset of rows, as once, few, many or a class of expanded clone.

j_gene,abundance,d_gene,v_gene,CDR3aa,CDR3nt
TRBJ2-2,NA,NA,TRBV10-3,CAISESGIRGAGELFF,TGTGCCATCAGTGAGTCTGGGATACGGGGTGCCGGGGAGCTGTTTTTT
TRBJ2-7,NA,TRBD2,TRBV10-3,CAISGTSSAAYEQYF,TGTGCCATCAGTGGGACTAGCTCCGCCGCCTACGAGCAGTACTTC
TRBJ2-3,NA,NA,TRBV11-2,CASSLARDPLNTDTQYF,TGTGCCAGCAGCTTAGCACGGGATCCCCTAAACACAGATACGCAGTATTTT
TRBJ2-1,NA,TRBD1,TRBV5-1,CASSLAQGHPSYNEQFF,TGCGCCAGCAGCTTGGCACAGGGGCACCCATCCTACAATGAGCAGTTCTTC
TRBJ2-2,NA,NA,TRBV5-1,CASSVENRNTGELFF,TGCGCCAGCAGCGTCGAGAACCGGAACACCGGGGAGCTGTTTTTT
TRBJ2-7,NA,TRBD1,TRBV29-1,CSAGQGGGEQYF,TGCAGCGCGGGACAGGGAGGCGGCGAGCAGTACTTC
TRBJ1-3,few,NA,TRBV7-8,CASSLGGTVSGNTIYF,TGTGCCAGCAGCTTAGGCGGGACCGTCTCTGGAAACACCATATATTTT
TRBJ2-3,NA,TRBD1,TRBV7-7,CASSHGQGGPWDTQYF,TGTGCTAGCAGCCATGGACAGGGGGGCCCCTGGGATACGCAGTATTTT
TRBJ1-4,NA,NA,TRBV2,CASRPGWVEKLFF,TGTGCCAGCAGACCGGGGTGGGTCGAAAAACTGTTTTTT
TRBJ2-2,once,NA,TRBV6-5,CASSYSGGNTGELFF,TGTGCCAGCAGTTACTCGGGAGGGAACACCGGGGAGCTGTTTTTT
TRBJ2-7,NA,TRBD1,TRBV28,CASSPSDRGNEQYF,TGTGCCAGCAGCCCGTCGGACAGGGGAAACGAGCAGTACTTC
TRBJ2-2,NA,NA,TRBV19,CASRLRGETGELFF,TGTGCCAGTAGACTCAGGGGTGAGACCGGGGAGCTGTTTTTT
TRBJ2-7,NA,TRBD2,TRBV7-9,CASSSGLAGLYEQYF,TGTGCCAGCAGCTCGGGACTAGCGGGACTCTACGAGCAGTACTTC
TRBJ2-7,few,TRBD2,TRBV11-3,CASSLSSGAYEQYF,TGTGCCAGCAGCTTATCTAGCGGAGCCTACGAGCAGTACTTC
TRBJ2-5,NA,NA,TRBV7-6,CASSPMFGPETQYF,TGTGCCAGCAGCCCTATGTTCGGTCCGGAGACCCAGTACTTC